This entry lists 8 T cell receptor beta chains sequenced from one sample in a study of T cell repertoires in cytomegalovirus infection. TCRdb used MiXCR to reprocess the reads, holding one entry per CDR3 protein. The sample shows about half a million distinct CDR3 sequences, roughly a third of them seen only once. These receptors' targets are unknown. The specimen comprised cultured PBMCs, sampled from culture after CMV antigen stimulation. Source of these receptors: a human donor in good health (CMV status not recorded). Some clones in this sample may be carry-over from other donors' samples.

The gene calls are TRBV7-8 and TRBJ2-1; D is ambiguous. The CDR3 spans 15 residues. Deletions cut 2 bases from V and 9 bases from J, with 17 bases between. CDR1 SGHVS and CDR2 FQNEAQ come from the germline V gene. DNA for the CDR3: TGTGCCAGCAGCTTAATTCAGACCACCTATCCTGAGCAGTTCTTC. This sequence encodes CASSLIQTTYPEQFF.

CDR3 DNA: TGCAGCGTGCATGGACAGGGGTCAGATACGCAGTATTTT. Translated: CSVHGQGSDTQYF. The chain recombines TRBV29-1 with TRBJ2-3, with 9 bases aligning to TRBD1. The germline V gene encodes CDR1 SQVTM and CDR2 ANQGSEA. The CDR3 is made up of 13 amino acids. The J segment lost 4 bases and the V segment lost 6 bases, leaving 5 bases of the junction unmatched.

The chain couples TRBV19 to TRBJ2-3; maybe TRBD2 (5 bases). The CDR3 spans 14 residues. V lost 7 bases to trimming and J lost 0 bases, with 11 bases between them. From germline, CDR1 is LNHDA and CDR2 SQIVND (reference sequence). The CDR3 loop is CASTARTSTDTQYF. DNA of the CDR3: TGTGCCAGTACGGCGCGGACTAGCACAGATACGCAGTATTTT.

This clonotype was detected only a few times. The V call is TRBV7-3, the J call TRBJ2-1; D is possibly TRBD2 (6 bases). The CDR3 is made up of 15 amino acids. V lost 4 bases to trimming and J lost 5 bases, with 15 bases between them. Germline V CDR1 and CDR2: SGHTA, FQGTGA. CDR3 DNA sequence: TGTGCCAGCAGCTCCTCGGGGGAGCGAGACAATGAGCAGTTCTTC. As protein: CASSSSGERDNEQFF.

The chain has TRBV15 and TRBJ2-1; D remains unclear. The V end lost 0 bases, the J end lost 0 bases, and 9 bases lay between the germline ends. CDR3 length: 16 amino acids. CDR1 LNHNV and CDR2 YYDKDF come from the germline V gene (reference sequence). The CDR3 DNA reads TGTGCCACCAGCAGAGATGACTTAGTCTCCTACAATGAGCAGTTCTTC. Encoded protein: CATSRDDLVSYNEQFF.

The chain couples TRBV27 to TRBJ1-2, with TRBD1 matching over 9 bases. The CDR3 runs to 16 residues. V was pared by 7 bases and J by 4 bases, with 13 bases of the junction left unmatched. Germline-derived CDR1 and CDR2 are MNHEY and SMNVEV (reference sequence). CDR3 coding DNA: TGTGCCAGCACTACTAGTCCGGGACAGGGAGTCTATGGCTACACCTTC. Amino acid sequence: CASTTSPGQGVYGYTF.

The chain has TRBV30 and TRBJ1-5; D gene unclear. Looked up from germline, CDR1 is GTSNPN and CDR2 is SVGIG (reference sequence). The CDR3 is made up of 15 amino acids. Trimming removed 1 base at V and 0 bases at J, with 10 bases between. CDR3 nucleotides: TGTGCCTGGAGTGGGGCAGGAGCTAGCAATCAGCCCCAGCATTTT. This sequence encodes CAWSGAGASNQPQHF.

In the case of this clonotype: Its ends do not fully match the called genes, so a read error is possible. V is TRBV27 and J is TRBJ1-4; 9 bases are shared with TRBD1. The CDR3 has 15 residues. Germline-derived CDR1 and CDR2 are MNHEY and SMNVEV (reference sequence). CDR3 loop: CDSSLRDRVGEKLFF. As DNA, the CDR3 is TGTGACAGCAGTTTACGGGACAGGGTCGGGGAAAAACTGTTTTTT.